This entry describes one T cell receptor beta chain. The entry originates in a study of blood T cell repertoires in COVID-19. Whole-study context: Acute-phase and convalescent COVID-19 samples originated in the United States, Italy and Spain.

Assay used: immunoSEQ multiplex PCR; TCRdb lists only in-frame clones, some missing. The sample yields some 140,000 clones, roughly nine tenths seen once. The germline CDR1 and CDR2 sequences are SGHTA and FQGTGA. J gave up 3 bases and V 2 bases, and 3 bases lay outside the gene matches. The CDR3 runs to 17 residues. The sample consisted of peripheral blood. This chain connects TRBV7-3 to TRBJ2-2, with 13 bases aligning to TRBD2. This clonotype was sampled from a man aged 50 or older with acute or convalescent COVID-19. CDR3 sequence: CASSLGTSGTYTGELFF. CDR3 nucleotides: TGTGCCAGCAGCTTAGGGACTAGCGGGACCTACACCGGGGAGCTGTTTTTT.